This is a list of T cell receptor beta chains from one sample in a study of blood T cell repertoires in COVID-19. The method was immunoSEQ multiplex PCR; TCRdb's version includes in-frame clones alone and lacks a portion of them. The sample has approximately 270,000 clones; 80% to 90% are singletons. Sample: peripheral blood. The source of these receptors is a man aged 25-45 years with acute or convalescent COVID-19. The CDR3 runs from the conserved cysteine through the conserved F or W. A D gene is named only where the DNA matches it firmly. A row's size may be missing; if present it is once, few, many or a size class.

>once|TRBV5-1|TRBJ1-1|15|.
CASSPLVQGNTEAFF
TGCGCCAGCAGCCCATTAGTACAGGGTAACACTGAAGCTTTCTTT
>.|TRBV15|TRBJ2-7|16|TRBD2
CATSRGLAGSSYEQYF
TGTGCCACCAGCAGAGGACTAGCGGGGTCTTCCTACGAGCAGTACTTC
>.|TRBV28|TRBJ1-2|14|.
CASSLGRGWEGYTF
TGTGCCAGCAGTTTAGGAAGGGGGTGGGAAGGCTACACCTTC
>.|TRBV5-6|TRBJ1-1|15|.
CASSLFTASETEAFF
TGTGCCAGCAGCTTGTTCACAGCCTCTGAAACTGAAGCTTTCTTT
>.|TRBV10-3|TRBJ1-1|14|TRBD1
CAISEPRTGGEAFF
TGTGCCATCAGTGAACCACGGACAGGGGGGGAGGCTTTCTTT
>.|TRBV18|TRBJ1-5|15|TRBD1
CASSPDRAIAQPQHF
TGTGCCAGCTCACCTGACAGGGCGATCGCTCAGCCCCAGCATTTT
>.|TRBV4-1|TRBJ1-4|14|.
CASSQGPGGEKLFF
TGCGCCAGCAGCCAAGGGCCAGGAGGAGAAAAACTGTTTTTT
>.|TRBV5-1|TRBJ2-2|14|.
CASRRDPQAGELFF
TGCGCCAGCAGGCGGGACCCCCAAGCCGGGGAGCTGTTTTTT
>.|TRBV28|TRBJ2-7|16|TRBD2
CASSSREAGGFDEQYF
TGTGCCAGCAGTTCTCGGGAAGCGGGAGGGTTTGACGAGCAGTACTTC
>.|TRBV29-1|TRBJ1-1|11|.
CSVERTYEAFF
TGCAGCGTTGAACGAACCTATGAAGCTTTCTTT
>.|TRBV28|TRBJ1-2|14|.
CASSLVRGFRGYTF
TGTGCCAGCAGTTTGGTCAGGGGATTTAGGGGCTACACCTTC
>.|TRBV30|TRBJ2-1|16|TRBD2
CAWSVVREILYNEQFF
TGTGCCTGGAGTGTTGTGCGGGAGATCCTATACAATGAGCAGTTCTTC
>once|TRBV19|TRBJ1-5|16|TRBD1
CASSVMDRGNNQPQHF
TGTGCCAGTAGTGTAATGGACAGGGGCAACAATCAGCCCCAGCATTTT
>.|TRBV27|TRBJ2-1|16|TRBD2
CASSLSLTSGRREQFF
TGTGCCAGCAGTTTATCCCTGACTAGCGGGAGACGTGAGCAGTTCTTC
>.|TRBV4-1|TRBJ2-2|14|.
CASKLTASPGELFF
TGCGCCAGCAAACTGACAGCATCTCCCGGGGAGCTGTTTTTT
>.|TRBV29-1|TRBJ1-1|14|TRBD1
CSVRTTGPNTEAFF
TGCAGCGTCCGTACGACAGGGCCGAACACTGAAGCTTTCTTT
>.|TRBV28|TRBJ1-5|15|TRBD1
CASTRTGGGNQPQHF
TGTGCCAGCACCCGGACAGGGGGGGGCAATCAGCCCCAGCATTTT
>.|TRBV24-1|TRBJ2-2|17|.
CATSDLTGPVHTGELFF
TGTGCCACCAGTGATTTGACAGGGCCCGTGCACACCGGGGAGCTGTTTTTT
>.|TRBV5-4|TRBJ2-2|18|TRBD2
CASSLDPSGRGVTGELFF
TGTGCCAGCAGCTTGGATCCTAGCGGGAGGGGGGTCACCGGGGAGCTGTTTTTT
>.|TRBV4-1|TRBJ1-4|14|TRBD1
CASSRTGSNEKLFF
TGCGCCAGCAGTCGGACAGGGAGCAATGAAAAACTGTTTTTT
>.|TRBV6-4|TRBJ2-3|17|.
CASSTSVTGESTDTQYF
TGTGCCAGCAGTACATCGGTTACTGGGGAGAGCACAGATACGCAGTATTTT
>.|TRBV7-3|TRBJ2-7|13|.
CASSLGPRYEQYF
TGTGCCAGCAGCTTGGGCCCGCGCTACGAGCAGTACTTC
>.|TRBV2|TRBJ2-1|14|.
CASITGEAYNEQFF
TGTGCCAGCATCACAGGGGAGGCCTACAATGAGCAGTTCTTC
>.|TRBV29-1|TRBJ1-1|13|TRBD1
CSVDRQGKTEAFF
TGCAGCGTTGATAGACAGGGCAAGACTGAAGCTTTCTTT
>.|TRBV21-1|TRBJ1-5|18|.
CASSGGDTQLYSNQPQHF
TGTGCCAGCAGCGGGGGGGACACCCAACTCTATAGCAATCAGCCCCAGCATTTT
>.|TRBV11-1|TRBJ2-5|12|.
CASSPEGETQYF
TGTGCCAGCAGCCCCGAGGGTGAGACCCAGTACTTC
>.|TRBV5-5|TRBJ2-7|15|TRBD2
CASSFGGASSYEQYF
TGTGCCAGCAGCTTCGGGGGGGCAAGCTCCTACGAGCAGTACTTC
>.|TRBV2|TRBJ1-1|14|TRBD1
CASMGRQGNTEAFF
TGTGCCAGCATGGGTAGACAGGGTAATACTGAAGCTTTCTTT
>.|TRBV5-1|TRBJ2-1|15|.
CASSLVGTSYNEQFF
TGCGCCAGCAGCTTGGTTGGCACCTCCTACAATGAGCAGTTCTTC
>once|TRBV27|TRBJ2-3|11|.
CASSSTDTQYF
TGTGCCAGCAGCTCCACAGATACGCAGTATTTT
>.|TRBV5-1|TRBJ2-5|14|TRBD1
CASSATGAEETQYF
TGCGCCAGCAGCGCGACAGGGGCTGAAGAGACCCAGTACTTC
>.|TRBV29-1|TRBJ2-3|13|TRBD2
CSHLAVGTDTQYF
TGCAGCCACCTAGCGGTAGGCACAGATACGCAGTATTTT
>.|TRBV10-3|TRBJ1-2|13|.
CAISAARENGYTF
TGTGCCATCAGTGCTGCCCGGGAAAATGGCTACACCTTC
>once|TRBV5-1|TRBJ1-5|14|.
CASSLGEGNQPQHF
TGCGCCAGCAGCTTGGGGGAGGGCAATCAGCCCCAGCATTTT
>.|TRBV6-5|TRBJ1-1|15|.
CASSYSPGGNTEAFF
TGTGCCAGCAGTTACTCGCCCGGGGGGAACACTGAAGCTTTCTTT
>.|TRBV15|TRBJ2-7|15|.
CATSREAGRSYEQYF
TGTGCCACCAGCAGAGAGGCAGGGCGCTCCTACGAGCAGTACTTC
>.|TRBV7-9|TRBJ2-5|15|TRBD2
CASSRSFTGGETQYF
TGTGCCAGCAGCCGTTCGTTTACGGGGGGAGAGACCCAGTACTTC
>.|TRBV4-1|TRBJ1-1|13|.
CASSQTLNTEAFF
TGCGCCAGCAGCCAGACACTGAACACTGAAGCTTTCTTT
>.|TRBV9|TRBJ2-7|14|TRBD1
CASSLGQGGYEQYF
TGTGCCAGCAGCCTGGGACAGGGAGGATACGAGCAGTACTTC
>.|TRBV7-3|TRBJ1-1|12|.
CASSTNGGEAFF
TGTGCCAGCAGCACGAATGGCGGAGAAGCTTTCTTT
>.|TRBV6-1|TRBJ2-7|18|.
CASSVSSSQGPILYEQYF
TGTGCCAGCAGTGTATCCTCCTCACAGGGCCCAATCCTTTACGAGCAGTACTTC
>.|TRBV18|TRBJ1-4|15|.
CASSPQGLANEKLFF
TGTGCCAGCTCACCTCAGGGGCTGGCTAATGAAAAACTGTTTTTT
>.|TRBV3-1/TRBV3-2|TRBJ1-6|15|.
CASSREVAVGSPLHF
TGTGCCAGCAGCCGGGAGGTGGCCGTCGGTTCACCCCTCCACTTT
>.|TRBV14|TRBJ1-6|15|TRBD1
CASSQIGQVNSPLHF
TGTGCCAGCAGCCAGATAGGACAGGTTAATTCACCCCTCCACTTT
>.|TRBV28|TRBJ1-2|15|.
CASTIPQTANYGYTF
TGTGCCAGCACTATCCCACAAACAGCTAACTATGGCTACACCTTC
>.|TRBV4-2|TRBJ1-6|15|TRBD1
CASSQDGQANSPLHF
TGTGCCAGCAGCCAAGATGGACAGGCAAATTCACCCCTCCACTTT
>.|TRBV19|TRBJ2-4|19|TRBD1
CASSMTGQGAWGAKNIQYF
TGTGCCAGTAGTATGACGGGACAGGGGGCATGGGGAGCCAAAAACATTCAGTACTTC
>.|TRBV5-1|TRBJ1-6|16|.
CASSRGRTANNSPLHF
TGCGCCAGCAGCCGAGGGAGGACGGCAAATAATTCACCCCTCCACTTT
>.|TRBV4-2|TRBJ2-1|17|TRBD2
CASSQGLAGGPAYEQFF
TGTGCCAGCAGCCAAGGATTAGCGGGGGGGCCTGCATATGAGCAGTTCTTC
>.|TRBV2|TRBJ1-5|15|.
CASSGEGIGNQPQHF
TGTGCCAGCAGCGGGGAGGGCATTGGCAATCAGCCCCAGCATTTT
>.|TRBV12-3/TRBV12-4|TRBJ2-7|13|.
CASTLMGRGEQYF
TGTGCCAGCACCCTAATGGGGAGGGGGGAGCAGTACTTC
>once|TRBV5-4|TRBJ1-3|11|.
CASSYAGHIYF
TGTGCCAGCAGTTATGCGGGCCACATATATTTT
>.|TRBV15|TRBJ1-5|16|.
CATSKRTANLNQPQHF
TGTGCCACCAGCAAGAGGACAGCGAACCTAAATCAGCCCCAGCATTTT
>.|TRBV5-4|TRBJ2-2|14|.
CASSRDQGAGELFF
TGTGCCAGCAGTAGAGATCAGGGCGCCGGGGAGCTGTTTTTT
>few|TRBV18|TRBJ1-3|14|.
CASSPAKRGNTIYF
TGTGCCAGCTCACCAGCCAAGAGGGGAAACACCATATATTTT